This T cell receptor beta chain was sequenced for a study of type 1 regulatory T cells. This clonotype was seen a few times. Its antigen is unknown. TCRdb reprocessed the reads with MiXCR, giving one entry per CDR3 protein. The sample contains 60,000 to 80,000 distinct CDR3 sequences, nearly 65% of which appear only once. Germline loops: CDR1 SGHRS, CDR2 YFSETQ. The junction had 3 bases not matched to a gene; V was cut back by 3 bases and J by 2 bases. The CDR3 sequence is 15 residues long. This chain connects TRBV5-1 to TRBJ2-5; TRBD2 agrees at 11 bases. Sample: cultured T cells, either the whole culture or a sorted T cell fraction (not recorded which). As for subset: Tr1-enriched cell product generated in vitro against host alloantigens. The TCR comes from a human donor in good health. The CDR3 nucleotides are TGCGCCAGCAGCTCGACTAGCGGGAATCAAGAGACCCAGTACTTC. This codes for CASSSTSGNQETQYF.